These T cell receptor beta chains were read from a single sample in a study of blood T cell repertoires in COVID-19. Sequencing was performed with immunoSEQ multiplex PCR; in TCRdb, only in-frame clones are kept and a portion is missing. This table holds more than 140,000 clones, roughly 84% found once. Sequenced material: peripheral blood. The source is a woman aged 45-59 years in a cohort sampled during active or convalescent COVID-19. CDR3s include the opening cysteine and the closing phenylalanine or tryptophan. D genes are given only for firm matches. Some rows mark clone size as missing; the rest say once, few, many or name a class of expanded clone.

v_gene: TRBV6-6
abundance: .
d_gene: .
len: 13
j_gene: TRBJ1-2
CDR3aa: CASSHREDYGYTF
CDR3nt: TGTGCCAGCAGTCACAGGGAAGACTATGGCTACACCTTC

v_gene: TRBV5-6
abundance: .
d_gene: TRBD1
len: 17
j_gene: TRBJ1-5
CDR3aa: CASSFGKDRDVYQPQHF
CDR3nt: TGTGCCAGCAGCTTTGGTAAGGACAGGGATGTGTATCAGCCCCAGCATTTT

v_gene: TRBV29-1
abundance: .
d_gene: .
len: 11
j_gene: TRBJ1-2
CDR3aa: CSIDRSNGYTF
CDR3nt: TGCAGCATCGACAGATCCAATGGCTACACCTTC

v_gene: TRBV7-8
abundance: .
d_gene: TRBD1
len: 15
j_gene: TRBJ1-6
CDR3aa: CASSPGTGGNSPLHF
CDR3nt: TGTGCCAGCAGCCCGGGGACAGGAGGAAATTCACCCCTCCACTTT

v_gene: TRBV28
abundance: .
d_gene: .
len: 16
j_gene: TRBJ2-7
CDR3aa: CASSLSRDKQGAEQYF
CDR3nt: TGTGCCAGCAGTTTAAGCCGGGATAAACAGGGAGCTGAGCAGTACTTC

v_gene: TRBV7-9
abundance: few
d_gene: .
len: 14
j_gene: TRBJ1-3
CDR3aa: CASSPYHSGNTIYF
CDR3nt: TGTGCCAGCAGCCCCTACCACTCTGGAAACACCATATATTTT

v_gene: TRBV6-4
abundance: .
d_gene: TRBD2
len: 20
j_gene: TRBJ2-1
CDR3aa: CASSAVTMSSGGGYYNEQFF
CDR3nt: TGTGCCAGCAGCGCCGTGACAATGTCTAGCGGGGGGGGATACTACAATGAGCAGTTCTTC

v_gene: TRBV11-2
abundance: .
d_gene: .
len: 16
j_gene: TRBJ1-1
CDR3aa: CASSLDAMQRNTEAFF
CDR3nt: TGTGCCAGCAGCTTAGATGCCATGCAGCGCAACACTGAAGCTTTCTTT

v_gene: TRBV3-1/TRBV3-2
abundance: .
d_gene: TRBD1
len: 15
j_gene: TRBJ1-4
CDR3aa: CASSQQGATNEKLFF
CDR3nt: TGTGCCAGCAGCCAACAGGGGGCGACTAATGAAAAACTGTTTTTT

v_gene: TRBV27
abundance: few
d_gene: .
len: 14
j_gene: TRBJ1-1
CDR3aa: CASSLAGWATEAFF
CDR3nt: TGTGCCAGCAGTTTAGCGGGATGGGCCACTGAAGCTTTCTTT

v_gene: TRBV6-2/TRBV6-3
abundance: .
d_gene: .
len: 15
j_gene: TRBJ2-1
CDR3aa: CASSYKGGGYNEQFF
CDR3nt: TGTGCCAGCAGTTATAAAGGGGGGGGCTACAATGAGCAGTTCTTC

v_gene: TRBV7-3
abundance: .
d_gene: TRBD1
len: 14
j_gene: TRBJ1-2
CDR3aa: CASSSTGTGGGYTF
CDR3nt: TGTGCCAGCAGCTCCACCGGGACAGGAGGCGGCTACACCTTC

v_gene: TRBV13
abundance: .
d_gene: TRBD1
len: 18
j_gene: TRBJ2-6
CDR3aa: CASSHHRTGSSGANVLTF
CDR3nt: TGTGCCAGCAGCCACCACCGGACAGGGTCTTCCGGGGCCAACGTCCTGACTTTC

v_gene: TRBV3-1/TRBV3-2
abundance: .
d_gene: .
len: 15
j_gene: TRBJ2-3
CDR3aa: CASSLRTGLTDTQYF
CDR3nt: TGTGCCAGCAGCCTCCGGACAGGACTAACAGATACGCAGTATTTT

v_gene: TRBV7-9
abundance: once
d_gene: TRBD1
len: 14
j_gene: TRBJ2-1
CDR3aa: CASSSQTGVSEQFF
CDR3nt: TGTGCCAGCAGCTCCCAGACAGGGGTGAGTGAGCAGTTCTTC

v_gene: TRBV4-2
abundance: .
d_gene: .
len: 16
j_gene: TRBJ1-2
CDR3aa: CASSQGTGTSYYGYTF
CDR3nt: TGTGCCAGCAGCCAAGGGACCGGGACATCGTACTATGGCTACACCTTC

v_gene: TRBV5-1
abundance: .
d_gene: .
len: 14
j_gene: TRBJ1-3
CDR3aa: CASSLGSSGNTIYF
CDR3nt: TGCGCCAGCAGCTTGGGTAGCTCTGGAAACACCATATATTTT

v_gene: TRBV14
abundance: .
d_gene: TRBD2
len: 16
j_gene: TRBJ2-7
CDR3aa: CASSSREVAGSYEQYF
CDR3nt: TGTGCCAGCAGCTCGCGCGAGGTAGCGGGGTCCTACGAGCAGTACTTC

v_gene: TRBV27
abundance: .
d_gene: TRBD2
len: 18
j_gene: TRBJ2-7
CDR3aa: CASSLRRGTSGLKHEQYF
CDR3nt: TGTGCCAGCAGTCTAAGAAGGGGAACTAGCGGTCTGAAACACGAGCAGTACTTC

v_gene: TRBV24-1
abundance: .
d_gene: TRBD2
len: 14
j_gene: TRBJ2-1
CDR3aa: CATSGSGGTNEQFF
CDR3nt: TGTGCCACCAGTGGGAGCGGGGGGACTAATGAGCAGTTCTTC

v_gene: TRBV7-8
abundance: .
d_gene: TRBD2
len: 15
j_gene: TRBJ2-5
CDR3aa: CASSSGGGAGETQYF
CDR3nt: TGTGCCAGCAGCTCGGGGGGGGGCGCTGGGGAGACCCAGTACTTC

v_gene: TRBV30
abundance: .
d_gene: .
len: 15
j_gene: TRBJ1-1
CDR3aa: CAWSGTLTANTEAFF
CDR3nt: TGTGCCTGGAGTGGGACTTTAACGGCCAACACTGAAGCTTTCTTT

v_gene: TRBV3-1/TRBV3-2
abundance: .
d_gene: TRBD1
len: 15
j_gene: TRBJ1-1
CDR3aa: CASSPLWRGRTEAFF
CDR3nt: TGTGCCAGCAGCCCCCTTTGGAGGGGGCGGACTGAAGCTTTCTTT

v_gene: TRBV9
abundance: .
d_gene: TRBD1
len: 15
j_gene: TRBJ1-4
CDR3aa: CASSDRDRRNEKLFF
CDR3nt: TGTGCCAGCAGCGACCGGGACAGACGAAATGAAAAACTGTTTTTT

v_gene: TRBV5-1
abundance: .
d_gene: TRBD2
len: 18
j_gene: TRBJ2-6
CDR3aa: CASSPPGGTGSGANVLTF
CDR3nt: TGCGCCAGCAGCCCACCGGGGGGGACTGGCTCTGGGGCCAACGTCCTGACTTTC

v_gene: TRBV5-4
abundance: .
d_gene: .
len: 18
j_gene: TRBJ2-6
CDR3aa: CASSGGQLLDPGANVLTF
CDR3nt: TGTGCCAGCAGCGGAGGACAGCTACTGGATCCTGGGGCCAACGTCCTGACTTTC

v_gene: TRBV25-1
abundance: .
d_gene: .
len: 13
j_gene: TRBJ2-2
CDR3aa: CASSSHGTGELFF
CDR3nt: TGTGCCAGCAGCTCCCACGGCACCGGGGAGCTGTTTTTT

v_gene: TRBV27
abundance: .
d_gene: .
len: 15
j_gene: TRBJ2-3
CDR3aa: CASSFTRQSTDTQYF
CDR3nt: TGTGCCAGCAGTTTTACGAGGCAGAGCACAGATACGCAGTATTTT

v_gene: TRBV9
abundance: .
d_gene: TRBD1
len: 14
j_gene: TRBJ2-5
CDR3aa: CASSAGTGEETQYF
CDR3nt: TGTGCCAGCAGCGCAGGGACAGGGGAAGAGACCCAGTACTTC

v_gene: TRBV6-1
abundance: .
d_gene: .
len: 16
j_gene: TRBJ2-7
CDR3aa: CASSEVGQSRIYEQYF
CDR3nt: TGTGCCAGCAGTGAAGTAGGACAGTCGCGTATCTACGAGCAGTACTTC

v_gene: TRBV3-1/TRBV3-2
abundance: .
d_gene: .
len: 15
j_gene: TRBJ2-3
CDR3aa: CASNLQEPSTDTQYF
CDR3nt: TGTGCCAGCAACTTACAGGAGCCTAGCACAGATACGCAGTATTTT

v_gene: TRBV12-3/TRBV12-4
abundance: .
d_gene: .
len: 12
j_gene: TRBJ2-7
CDR3aa: CASSLVRVEQYF
CDR3nt: TGTGCCAGCAGTTTAGTTCGCGTTGAGCAGTACTTC

v_gene: TRBV19
abundance: .
d_gene: .
len: 13
j_gene: TRBJ1-2
CDR3aa: CASSSVQGYGYTF
CDR3nt: TGTGCCAGTAGTAGCGTGCAGGGCTATGGCTACACCTTC

v_gene: TRBV12-5
abundance: once
d_gene: .
len: 17
j_gene: TRBJ1-5
CDR3aa: CASGFAISTDSNQPQHF
CDR3nt: TGTGCTAGTGGTTTCGCCATTTCTACAGACAGCAATCAGCCCCAGCATTTT

v_gene: TRBV6-6
abundance: .
d_gene: TRBD1
len: 14
j_gene: TRBJ1-5
CDR3aa: CASSRTGQDQPQHF
CDR3nt: TGTGCCAGCAGCCGGACAGGGCAGGATCAGCCCCAGCATTTT

v_gene: TRBV6-5
abundance: once
d_gene: .
len: 11
j_gene: TRBJ2-1
CDR3aa: CASSSFNEQFF
CDR3nt: TGTGCCAGCAGTTCCTTCAATGAGCAGTTCTTC

v_gene: TRBV7-9
abundance: .
d_gene: .
len: 16
j_gene: TRBJ1-3
CDR3aa: CASIHPPGGSGNTIYF
CDR3nt: TGTGCCAGCATTCATCCCCCGGGGGGCTCTGGAAACACCATATATTTT

v_gene: TRBV5-1
abundance: .
d_gene: .
len: 11
j_gene: TRBJ2-5
CDR3aa: CASSVQETQYF
CDR3nt: TGCGCCAGCAGCGTACAAGAGACCCAGTACTTC

v_gene: TRBV24-1
abundance: .
d_gene: TRBD1
len: 17
j_gene: TRBJ2-5
CDR3aa: CATSDNDRGAPQETQYF
CDR3nt: TGTGCCACCAGTGACAACGACAGGGGCGCGCCCCAAGAGACCCAGTACTTC

v_gene: TRBV13
abundance: .
d_gene: .
len: 13
j_gene: TRBJ1-6
CDR3aa: CASSLGQGLALHF
CDR3nt: TGTGCCAGCAGCTTAGGACAGGGATTGGCCCTCCACTTT

v_gene: TRBV7-2
abundance: few
d_gene: .
len: 16
j_gene: TRBJ1-3
CDR3aa: CASSPTGLASGNTIYF
CDR3nt: TGTGCCAGCAGCCCGACAGGTTTAGCCTCTGGAAACACCATATATTTT

v_gene: TRBV7-9
abundance: .
d_gene: TRBD1
len: 15
j_gene: TRBJ2-5
CDR3aa: CASSLPRGQQETQYF
CDR3nt: TGTGCCAGCAGCTTACCGAGGGGACAGCAAGAGACCCAGTACTTC

v_gene: TRBV7-2
abundance: .
d_gene: .
len: 13
j_gene: TRBJ2-1
CDR3aa: CASSGGLYNEQFF
CDR3nt: TGTGCCAGCAGCGGGGGCCTCTACAATGAGCAGTTCTTC

v_gene: TRBV25-1
abundance: .
d_gene: TRBD1
len: 14
j_gene: TRBJ1-2
CDR3aa: CASRETGRNYGYTF
CDR3nt: TGTGCCAGCAGAGAGACAGGGCGGAACTATGGCTACACCTTC

v_gene: TRBV5-1
abundance: .
d_gene: TRBD2
len: 14
j_gene: TRBJ2-3
CDR3aa: CASSFWGGTDTQYF
CDR3nt: TGCGCCAGCAGCTTCTGGGGGGGTACAGATACGCAGTATTTT

v_gene: TRBV9
abundance: .
d_gene: .
len: 14
j_gene: TRBJ2-5
CDR3aa: CASSVGPVQETQYF
CDR3nt: TGTGCCAGCAGCGTAGGCCCAGTACAAGAGACCCAGTACTTC

v_gene: TRBV18
abundance: once
d_gene: TRBD2
len: 15
j_gene: TRBJ2-3
CDR3aa: CASSKAGGPADTQYF
CDR3nt: TGTGCCAGCTCGAAAGCGGGGGGGCCCGCAGATACGCAGTATTTT

v_gene: TRBV4-1
abundance: .
d_gene: TRBD1
len: 15
j_gene: TRBJ1-2
CDR3aa: CASSAGQTEDYGYTF
CDR3nt: TGCGCCAGCAGCGCGGGACAGACAGAAGACTATGGCTACACCTTC

v_gene: TRBV15
abundance: .
d_gene: TRBD2
len: 19
j_gene: TRBJ2-3
CDR3aa: CATSPGLAGGRWVTDTQYF
CDR3nt: TGTGCCACCAGCCCCGGACTAGCGGGGGGGCGGTGGGTCACAGATACGCAGTATTTT

v_gene: TRBV4-1
abundance: few
d_gene: TRBD1
len: 16
j_gene: TRBJ1-6
CDR3aa: CASSQGQGSYNSPLHF
CDR3nt: TGCGCCAGCAGCCAGGGACAGGGCTCCTATAATTCACCCCTCCACTTT

v_gene: TRBV10-2
abundance: .
d_gene: TRBD2
len: 14
j_gene: TRBJ2-1
CDR3aa: CASRIAGEYNEQFF
CDR3nt: TGCGCCAGCAGGATAGCGGGGGAGTACAATGAGCAGTTCTTC

v_gene: TRBV5-5
abundance: .
d_gene: TRBD2
len: 19
j_gene: TRBJ2-3
CDR3aa: CASSFLRLAGGLMIDTQYF
CDR3nt: TGTGCCAGCAGCTTTCTGAGGCTAGCGGGGGGGCTGATGATAGATACGCAGTATTTT

v_gene: TRBV3-1/TRBV3-2
abundance: .
d_gene: TRBD1
len: 18
j_gene: TRBJ1-2
CDR3aa: CASSQDKNHRGRVDGYTF
CDR3nt: TGTGCCAGCAGCCAAGATAAGAACCACAGGGGGCGGGTGGATGGCTACACCTTC

v_gene: TRBV12-3/TRBV12-4
abundance: .
d_gene: .
len: 12
j_gene: TRBJ2-2
CDR3aa: CASSLSSGELFF
CDR3nt: TGTGCCAGCAGTTTATCTTCCGGGGAGCTGTTTTTT

v_gene: TRBV30
abundance: .
d_gene: .
len: 13
j_gene: TRBJ1-5
CDR3aa: CAWSVLPNQPQHF
CDR3nt: TGTGCCTGGAGTGTACTCCCCAATCAGCCCCAGCATTTT

v_gene: TRBV2
abundance: .
d_gene: .
len: 16
j_gene: TRBJ1-1
CDR3aa: CASKLTLGQKNTEAFF
CDR3nt: TGTGCCAGCAAACTAACTCTGGGGCAGAAGAACACTGAAGCTTTCTTT

v_gene: TRBV24-1
abundance: .
d_gene: .
len: 15
j_gene: TRBJ2-5
CDR3aa: CATSDWDRRGWTQYF
CDR3nt: TGTGCCACCAGTGATTGGGACCGCAGGGGATGGACCCAGTACTTC

v_gene: TRBV12-5
abundance: .
d_gene: TRBD1
len: 14
j_gene: TRBJ1-3
CDR3aa: CASGLGQGGNTIYF
CDR3nt: TGTGCTAGTGGTTTGGGACAGGGTGGAAACACCATATATTTT